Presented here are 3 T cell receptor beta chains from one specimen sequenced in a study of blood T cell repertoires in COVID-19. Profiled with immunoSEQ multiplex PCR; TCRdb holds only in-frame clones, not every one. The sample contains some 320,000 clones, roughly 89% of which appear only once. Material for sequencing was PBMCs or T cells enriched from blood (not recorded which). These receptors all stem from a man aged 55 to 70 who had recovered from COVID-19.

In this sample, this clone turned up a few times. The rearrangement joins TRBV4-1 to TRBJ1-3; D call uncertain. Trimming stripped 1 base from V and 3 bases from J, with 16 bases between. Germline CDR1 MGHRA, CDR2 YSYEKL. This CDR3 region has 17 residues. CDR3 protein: CASSQAYISLGGNTIYF. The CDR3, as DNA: TGCGCCAGCAGCCAAGCGTATATATCACTAGGTGGAAACACCATATATTTT.

The CDR3 sequence: CASSIYRQGSYGYTF. The CDR3 DNA sequence: TGTGCCAGCAGCATTTATAGACAGGGGAGCTATGGCTACACCTTC. J is TRBJ1-2 and V is TRBV9; TRBD1 matches at 8 bases. The CDR3 is made up of 15 amino acids. The germline gives CDR1 SGDLS, CDR2 YYNGEE. The junction had 9 bases not matched to a gene; V was cut back by 4 bases and J by 4 bases. The full variable domain, its missing parts supplied by reference TRBV9 and TRBJ1-2, is DSGVTQTPKHLITATGQRVTLRCSPRSGDLSVYWYQQSLDQGLQFLIQYYNGEERAKGNILERFSAQQFPDLHSELNLSSLELGDSALYFCASSIYRQGSYGYTFGSGTRLTVV.

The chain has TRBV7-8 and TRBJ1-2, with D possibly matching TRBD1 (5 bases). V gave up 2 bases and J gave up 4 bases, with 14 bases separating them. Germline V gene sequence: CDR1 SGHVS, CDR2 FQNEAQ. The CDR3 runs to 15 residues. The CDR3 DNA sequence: TGTGCCAGCAGCTTAAGGGACGGGGGATTCTATGGCTACACCTTC. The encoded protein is CASSLRDGGFYGYTF.